The rows below give T cell receptor beta chains drawn from one sample of a study of T-cell memory formation after mild COVID-19. A single record per CDR3 protein comes from TCRdb applying MiXCR to the 5' RACE reads. The table lists 200,000 to 250,000 distinct CDR3 sequences, approximately 10% of them singletons. Sequencing was carried out using PBMCs or a T cell subset sorted from them (not recorded which). These receptors were obtained from a man between 18 and 29 years old who had mild COVID-19 (a few samples of this study predate the infection). Cell type and time point are not known. CDR3s include the opening cysteine and the closing phenylalanine or tryptophan. The order of the fields is CDR3 protein, CDR3 DNA, clone size, V gene, J gene, D gene. The D gene is left open where the match is weak. Clone size, where shown, is once, few, many, or a class for clones that have expanded.

CSVGTSGQETQYF,TGCAGCGTTGGGACTAGCGGACAAGAGACCCAGTACTTC,few,TRBV29-1,TRBJ2-5,TRBD2
CASSSTGVYGYTF,TGTGCCAGCAGCTCTACAGGGGTCTATGGCTACACCTTC,many,TRBV5-6,TRBJ1-2,TRBD1
CASSYRDSEKLFF,TGTGCCAGCTCATACCGGGACAGCGAAAAACTGTTTTTT,few,TRBV18,TRBJ1-4,TRBD1
CASSLWGGRRNLYF,TGCGCCAGCAGCTTGTGGGGGGGCCGACGTAATCTGTACTTC,many,TRBV5-1,TRBJ2-7,-
CASSLAIGQGDSPLHF,TGCGCCAGCAGCTTGGCCATCGGGCAGGGTGATTCACCCCTCCACTTT,-,TRBV5-1,TRBJ1-6,-
CASSPRQGTPLHF,TGTGCCAGCAGTCCCAGACAGGGAACACCCCTCCACTTT,-,TRBV2,TRBJ1-6,TRBD1
CASSFYLSGANVLTF,TGTGCCAGCAGTTTTTACCTCTCTGGGGCCAACGTCCTGACTTTC,-,TRBV12-3/TRBV12-4,TRBJ2-6,-
CASSLVKSQYF,TGTGCCAGCAGCTTGGTAAAGTCGCAGTATTTT,few,TRBV5-8,TRBJ2-3,-
CASSDPDGHNEQFF,TGCGCCAGCAGCGACCCAGACGGTCACAATGAGCAGTTCTTC,many,TRBV5-1,TRBJ2-1,-
CASSDVDRVETQYF,TGCGCCAGTAGCGACGTGGACAGGGTGGAGACCCAGTACTTC,few,TRBV5-1,TRBJ2-5,TRBD1
CASSPRPGTGFNEQFF,TGTGCCAGCAGTCCAAGGCCCGGGACAGGCTTCAATGAGCAGTTCTTC,few,TRBV7-9,TRBJ2-1,TRBD1
CASSSDRSPDTQYF,TGTGCCAGCAGTTCCGACCGGTCCCCAGATACGCAGTATTTT,few,TRBV12-3/TRBV12-4,TRBJ2-3,-
CASSLGGNYGYTF,TGTGCCAGCAGCTTAGGGGGTAACTATGGCTACACCTTC,many,TRBV11-2,TRBJ1-2,-
CASSLVNSYEQYF,TGTGCCAGCAGCTTAGTGAACTCCTACGAGCAGTACTTC,many,TRBV7-2,TRBJ2-7,-
CASSVAPVMNTEAFF,TGTGCCAGCAGCGTAGCTCCAGTCATGAACACTGAAGCTTTCTTT,-,TRBV9,TRBJ1-1,-
CASTTGFTTGELFF,TGCGCCAGCACCACCGGGTTCACCACCGGGGAGCTGTTTTTT,many,TRBV4-3,TRBJ2-2,-
CASSFSSYNSPLHF,TGTGCCAGCAGTTTCAGCTCCTATAATTCACCCCTCCACTTT,-,TRBV12-3/TRBV12-4,TRBJ1-6,-
CASSYRRGSTDTQYF,TGTGCCAGCAGTTACAGGCGGGGTAGCACAGATACGCAGTATTTT,few,TRBV6-5,TRBJ2-3,-
CASSEYRGSNQPQHF,TGTGCCAGCAGTGAATACAGGGGGAGCAATCAGCCCCAGCATTTT,-,TRBV6-5,TRBJ1-5,TRBD1
CASSKQGSGELFF,TGTGCCAGCAGTAAACAGGGTTCCGGGGAGCTGTTTTTT,-,TRBV12-3/TRBV12-4,TRBJ2-2,-
CASSYAPGTGYGEKLFF,TGTGCCAGCAGCTATGCGCCCGGGACAGGGTACGGAGAAAAACTGTTTTTT,few,TRBV7-9,TRBJ1-4,TRBD1
CASSFEDRNSPLHF,TGTGCCAGCAGCTTTGAGGACAGAAATTCACCCCTCCACTTT,-,TRBV7-6,TRBJ1-6,-
CASGGTTDTQYF,TGTGCCAGCGGGGGAACCACAGATACGCAGTATTTT,many,TRBV11-2,TRBJ2-3,-
CASSPTRGPEQYF,TGCGCCAGCAGCCCCACGAGGGGGCCCGAGCAGTACTTC,few,TRBV4-3,TRBJ2-7,TRBD1
CASSGGGAGEGKLFF,TGTGCCAGTAGCGGCGGTGGGGCAGGGGAAGGAAAACTGTTTTTT,-,TRBV19,TRBJ1-4,-
CASSLMGQGLRGANVLTF,TGTGCCAGCAGCTTAATGGGACAGGGATTGCGCGGGGCCAACGTCCTGACTTTC,-,TRBV7-3,TRBJ2-6,TRBD1
CASSPRQPANTGELFF,TGTGCCAGCAGCCCCAGACAGCCCGCGAACACCGGGGAGCTGTTTTTT,-,TRBV7-2,TRBJ2-2,-
CASSQGREAAYEQYF,TGCGCCAGCAGCCAAGGACGGGAAGCGGCCTACGAGCAGTACTTC,-,TRBV4-1,TRBJ2-7,-
CASSVAPGQRQETQYF,TGTGCCAGCAGCGTAGCCCCGGGACAGAGACAAGAGACCCAGTACTTC,-,TRBV9,TRBJ2-5,TRBD1
CASKQGRGYTF,TGCGCCAGCAAACAGGGCCGTGGCTACACCTTC,-,TRBV4-1,TRBJ1-2,-
CASSYGQNYGYTF,TGTGCCAGCAGTTACGGACAGAACTATGGCTACACCTTC,many,TRBV6-2/TRBV6-3,TRBJ1-2,-
CASSLRGYEQFF,TGTGCCAGCAGCCTACGGGGCTATGAGCAGTTCTTC,few,TRBV11-2,TRBJ2-1,-
CASSLAAGVEQYF,TGTGCCAGCAGCTTAGCTGCGGGAGTTGAGCAGTACTTC,few,TRBV7-2,TRBJ2-7,TRBD2
CASSASGGGLQETQYF,TGTGCCAGCAGCGCTAGCGGGGGGGGGCTACAAGAGACCCAGTACTTC,-,TRBV5-4,TRBJ2-5,TRBD2